This T cell receptor (beta chain) was obtained from a study of shared clonotypes between healthy human individuals. The wider study: CD4 naive and CD4 memory each took three plates per donor, while CD8 naive took two and CD8 memory one.

Clones were read by immunoSEQ multiplex PCR, and TCRdb kept only the in-frame ones, dropping some. The sample includes under 600,000 clones, roughly 98% seen only once; the top ten take 0.3%. Looked up from germline, CDR1 is SGHDT and CDR2 is YYEEEE. The J segment lost 3 bases and the V segment lost 6 bases, leaving 13 bases of the junction unmatched. The length of the CDR3 is 16 residues. Naive CD8 cells lacked CD45RO, underwent positive selection for CCR7 and left out terminally differentiated effector memory CD45RA+ cells. The sequence was obtained from a young man in good health. This chain connects TRBV5-6 to TRBJ2-7, with TRBD1 identical over 9 bases. Sequenced sample: naive CD8+ T cells sorted from blood. This CDR3 is CASTPRPGQGDYEQYF. The CDR3 DNA follows: TGTGCCAGCACCCCCCGCCCGGGACAGGGTGACTACGAGCAGTACTTC.